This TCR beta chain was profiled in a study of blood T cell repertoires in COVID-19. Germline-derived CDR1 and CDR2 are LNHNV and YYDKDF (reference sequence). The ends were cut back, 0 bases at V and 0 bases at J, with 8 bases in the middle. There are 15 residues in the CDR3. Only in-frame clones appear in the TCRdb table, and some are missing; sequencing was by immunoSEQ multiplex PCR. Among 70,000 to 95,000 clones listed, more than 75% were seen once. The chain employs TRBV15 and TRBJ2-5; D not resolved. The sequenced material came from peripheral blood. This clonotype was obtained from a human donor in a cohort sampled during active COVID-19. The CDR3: CATSRDRGNQETQYF. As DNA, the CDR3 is TGTGCCACCAGCAGAGATCGAGGAAACCAAGAGACCCAGTACTTC.